This TCR beta chain was obtained from a study of blood T cell repertoires in COVID-19. The CDR3 contains 12 residues. Germline V gene lookup returns CDR1 WSHSY and CDR2 SAAADI. The V and J ends lost 8 bases and 3 bases, in that order; junction bases with no gene match: 4. Sequenced by immunoSEQ multiplex PCR; TCRdb stores in-frame clones only, minus some. In the table there are under 500,000 clones, around 89% of which are singletons. The sequence derives from a woman aged 25-40 years with acute or convalescent COVID-19. Material: peripheral blood. The chain combines TRBV10-2 with TRBJ2-7, with TRBD1 identical over 7 bases. CDR3: CASGTGVYEQYF. CDR3 in DNA: TGCGCCAGCGGCACAGGGGTCTACGAGCAGTACTTC.